This TCR beta chain was identified during a study of CD8+ T cells in alopecia areata. RNA extraction was followed by reverse transcription into cDNA, which acted as the sequencing template. Some clones are missing from TCRdb's copy, which holds only in-frame ones; the method was immunoSEQ multiplex PCR. The table records roughly 250,000 clones, around 67% of them present only once. Lesional scalp punch biopsies and peripheral blood were collected from alopecia areata patients. The researchers isolated CD4+ and CD8+ T cells from PBMCs by sorting. Germline V gene lookup returns CDR1 SQVTM and CDR2 ANQGSEA. CDR3 length: 11 residues. The ends were cut back, 6 bases at V and 3 bases at J, with 9 bases in the middle.

The TCR was taken from a human donor with alopecia areata. The starting material was CD4+ T cells sorted from blood, obtained at week 0. The chain has TRBV29-1 and TRBJ2-7; perhaps TRBD1 as D (6 bases). The CDR3 DNA reads as TGCAGCGTCGGACAGCTCTACGAGCAGTACTTC. Residues: CSVGQLYEQYF.